These T cell receptor beta chains were read from a single sample in a study of metastatic and nonmetastatic thyroid tumors. Via MiXCR, TCRdb re-called the PCR reads. Among about 24,000 clones listed, about 21% were seen once. The sequencing input was blood. The receptors were gathered from a male donor with papillary thyroid cancer or a benign thyroid nodule (not recorded which). Some clones in this sample may be carry-over from other donors' samples. The CDR3 runs from the conserved cysteine through the conserved F or W. The D gene is left open where the match is weak. The size of a clone is reported for some rows only, either as once, few or many, or as a class for expanded clones.

CDR3,DNA,size,V,D,J
CASSGGTGMGETQYF,TGCGCCAGCAGTGGAGGGACAGGGATGGGAGAGACCCAGTACTTC,-,TRBV10-1,TRBD1,TRBJ2-5
CASSGLGQLAQETQYF,TGTGCCAGCTCCGGACTGGGGCAGTTAGCGCAAGAGACCCAGTACTTC,many,TRBV27,-,TRBJ2-5
CAWSGSYNSPLHF,TGTGCCTGGAGTGGCTCCTATAATTCACCCCTCCACTTT,-,TRBV30,-,TRBJ1-6
CASSEVASGIYNEQFF,TGTGCCAGCAGTGAAGTGGCTAGCGGGATATACAATGAGCAGTTCTTC,-,TRBV6-1,TRBD2,TRBJ2-1
CASSLGALAGGFQETQYF,TGTGCCAGCAGCTTGGGGGCACTGGCAGGGGGCTTCCAAGAGACCCAGTACTTC,many,TRBV5-4,TRBD1,TRBJ2-5
CASSPGGRGTEAFF,TGTGCCAGCAGCCCAGGGGGTCGAGGCACTGAAGCTTTCTTT,-,TRBV3-1,TRBD1,TRBJ1-1
CASSPTRTSGRTSTDTQYF,TGCGCCAGCAGCCCAACGCGGACTAGCGGGAGGACTAGCACAGATACGCAGTATTTT,many,TRBV5-1,TRBD2,TRBJ2-3
CSVPRGQPQHF,TGCAGTGTTCCAAGGGGTCAGCCCCAGCATTTT,many,TRBV20-1,-,TRBJ1-5
CASSQATTYTGELFF,TGCGCCAGCAGCCAAGCCACTACTTACACCGGGGAGCTGTTTTTT,medium-sized,TRBV4-1,-,TRBJ2-2
CASSWGSGANVLTF,TGTGCCAGCTCCTGGGGCTCTGGGGCCAACGTCCTGACTTTC,many,TRBV27,-,TRBJ2-6
CASSQAGGTGEQYF,TGTGCCAGCAGCCAAGCAGGGGGGACGGGCGAGCAGTACTTC,medium-sized,TRBV4-2,-,TRBJ2-7
CASSRGSAEGREQYF,TGCGCCAGCAGTCGGGGGTCGGCGGAGGGCCGCGAGCAGTACTTC,-,TRBV5-1,-,TRBJ2-7
CASSYSAGVTEAFF,TGTGCCAGCAGTTACTCGGCAGGGGTGACTGAAGCTTTCTTT,-,TRBV6-2/TRBV6-3,-,TRBJ1-1
CSSSWGRRGEQYF,TGCTCCAGCAGTTGGGGCCGCCGGGGCGAGCAGTACTTT,-,TRBV5-1,-,TRBJ2-7
CAWRWRDRQNTEAFF,TGTGCCTGGAGATGGCGGGACAGGCAGAACACTGAAGCTTTCTTT,-,TRBV30,TRBD1,TRBJ1-1
CASSPHDEQYF,TGTGCCAGCAGCCCCCACGACGAGCAGTACTTC,-,TRBV6-2/TRBV6-3,-,TRBJ2-7
CASSQVRDSENQPQHF,TGCGCCAGCAGCCAAGTACGGGACAGCGAGAATCAGCCCCAGCATTTT,many,TRBV4-1,TRBD1,TRBJ1-5
CASSQQGGTEAFF,TGTGCCAGCAGTCAACAGGGGGGCACTGAAGCTTTCTTT,-,TRBV28,TRBD1,TRBJ1-1
CASSPGLAGYNEQFF,TGTGCCAGCTCGCCCGGACTAGCGGGCTACAATGAGCAGTTCTTC,many,TRBV18,TRBD2,TRBJ2-1
CASSVNPGSLTEAFF,TGTGCCAGCAGCGTAAATCCGGGAAGTTTGACTGAAGCTTTCTTT,-,TRBV9,-,TRBJ1-1
CASSPREGIMNEQFF,TGTGCCAGCAGCCCGCGGGAGGGTATAATGAATGAGCAGTTCTTC,many,TRBV9,TRBD2,TRBJ2-1
CASILQGYTEAFF,TGTGCCAGTATCCTACAGGGGTACACTGAAGCTTTCTTT,-,TRBV19,TRBD1,TRBJ1-1
CASSYSSISGDQETQYF,TGTGCCAGCAGTTACTCGTCTATATCAGGGGATCAAGAGACCCAGTACTTC,-,TRBV6-6,-,TRBJ2-5
CASSSTSWMAGETQYF,TGTGCCAGCAGTTCGACTAGCTGGATGGCAGGAGAGACCCAGTACTTC,few,TRBV12-3/TRBV12-4,TRBD2,TRBJ2-5
CASQGVSSYEQYF,TGTGCCAGCCAGGGGGTTAGCTCCTACGAGCAGTACTTC,medium-sized,TRBV28,TRBD1,TRBJ2-7
CASIPQVNANTGELFF,TGTGCCAGCATCCCGCAGGTGAACGCGAACACCGGGGAGCTGTTTTTT,-,TRBV7-6,-,TRBJ2-2
CASSLAGWPSYNEQFF,TGTGCCAGCAGTTTAGCGGGATGGCCCTCCTACAATGAGCAGTTCTTC,few,TRBV27,-,TRBJ2-1
CASSSGRLYEQYF,TGCGCTAGCAGCTCGGGACGGCTCTACGAGCAGTACTTC,many,TRBV5-1,-,TRBJ2-7
CASSLLTGGAAEAFF,TGTGCCAGCTCACTTCTGACAGGGGGCGCCGCTGAAGCTTTCTTT,medium-sized,TRBV18,TRBD1,TRBJ1-1
CAISEATGTGNAYEQYF,TGTGCCATCAGTGAGGCGACCGGGACAGGGAACGCCTACGAGCAGTACTTC,few,TRBV6-1,TRBD1,TRBJ2-7
CASSQDGVNNQPQHF,TGCGCCAGCAGCCAAGATGGGGTTAACAATCAGCCCCAGCATTTT,many,TRBV4-3,-,TRBJ1-5
CASSLLGTEYLSSYNSPLHF,TGTGCCAGCAGTTTGCTCGGGACAGAGTATCTAAGCTCCTATAATTCACCCCTCCACTTT,many,TRBV12-3/TRBV12-4,TRBD1,TRBJ1-6
CSADGISGPYEQYF,TGCAGTGCCGATGGCATTAGCGGCCCCTACGAGCAGTACTTC,few,TRBV20-1,-,TRBJ2-7
CASVGEKLFF,TGTGCCAGCGTGGGTGAAAAACTGTTTTTT,many,TRBV28,-,TRBJ1-4
CASSRQGAPGYTF,TGTGCCAGTAGTAGACAGGGGGCGCCTGGCTACACCTTC,many,TRBV19,TRBD1,TRBJ1-2
CASSTGTGWTEAFF,TGCGCCAGCAGTACTGGGACAGGGTGGACTGAAGCTTTCTTT,-,TRBV6-2/TRBV6-3,TRBD1,TRBJ1-1
CASSLWPDVSYEQYF,TGTGCCAGCAGTCTTTGGCCGGACGTCTCCTACGAGCAGTACTTC,medium-sized,TRBV6-1,-,TRBJ2-7
CASSSGQTYATNEKLFF,TGTGCCAGCAGCTCCGGACAGACTTATGCAACTAATGAAAAACTGTTTTTT,many,TRBV11-2,-,TRBJ1-4
CASSWGSANTEAFF,TGCGCCAGCAGCTGGGGTTCTGCGAACACTGAAGCTTTCTTT,many,TRBV5-1,-,TRBJ1-1
CASSPSTGGMEQYF,TGTGCCAGCAGCCCGTCGACAGGGGGAATGGAGCAGTACTTC,-,TRBV7-2,TRBD1,TRBJ2-7